Presented here are 16 T cell receptor beta chains from one specimen sequenced in a study of vaccination and CD4 T cells after COVID-19. Their antigen targets remain unknown. As to treatment: approximately 9-day PBMC culture with coronavirus spike peptide pools or control peptides (ViraFEST assay). The Oncomine TCR Beta short-read assay sequenced DNA from cultured CD4+ T cells. TCRdb reanalysed the PCR reads using MiXCR and keeps one entry per CDR3 protein. The sample lists approximately 12,000 distinct CDR3 sequences; about 65% were seen once. Source material: CD4+ T cells from blood, cultured in vitro. These receptors all stem from a human donor who had recovered from COVID-19.

The V and J genes are TRBV10-3 and TRBJ1-1; D may be TRBD1 (5 bases). CDR3 size: 13 residues. V lost 4 bases and J lost 6, with 12 bases in between. Germline V gives CDR1 ENHRY, CDR2 SYGVKD. The CDR3 reads CAISGRDDSEAFF. The CDR3 coding sequence is TGTGCCATCAGTGGAAGGGACGACTCTGAAGCTTTCTTT.

The chain carries TRBV7-8 and TRBJ2-7; 9 nucleotides align to TRBD2. Per the germline V gene, CDR1 is SGHVS and CDR2 is FQNEAQ. This CDR3 has 16 residues. V was clipped by 5 bases and J by 1 base; unmatched bases: 9. The CDR3 is CASSLETSGLSYEQYF. DNA for the CDR3: TGTGCCAGCAGCCTCGAAACTAGCGGGTTATCCTACGAGCAGTACTTC. The whole variable domain, remainder taken from reference TRBV7-8 and TRBJ2-7, is GAGVSQSPRYKVAKRGQDVALRCDPISGHVSLFWYQQALGQGPEFLTYFQNEAQLDKSGLPSDRFFAERPEGSVSTLKIQRTQQEDSAVYLCASSLETSGLSYEQYFGPGTRLTVT.

V is TRBV6-1 and J is TRBJ2-5; TRBD1 matches at 8 bases. This CDR3 is built from 13 residues. The germline V gene encodes CDR1 MNHNS and CDR2 SASEGT. Trimming took 6 bases from V and 4 from J; bases not matched to a gene: 4. The CDR3 is CASRIGQGETQYF. Here the CDR3 DNA reads TGTGCCAGCAGGATAGGACAGGGAGAGACCCAGTACTTC.

This chain links TRBV7-3 with TRBJ2-7; D perhaps matches TRBD1 (5 bases). V lost 3 bases and J 6 bases, leaving 12 bases between the germline ends. CDR1 and CDR2 from the germline V gene are SGHTA and FQGTGA. The length of the CDR3 is 13 residues. The CDR3 protein is CASSFQGQSEQYF. CDR3 coding DNA: TGTGCCAGCAGCTTCCAGGGCCAATCCGAGCAGTACTTC.

This clonotype was detected a few times. J is TRBJ1-2 and V is TRBV20-1; D gene uncertain. The germline V and J ends were trimmed by 1 base and 8 bases, with 8 bases remaining between them. Germline values: CDR1 DFQATT, CDR2 SNEGSKA (reference sequence). The CDR3 contains 11 residues. The CDR3 spells CSARGEGGYTF. CDR3 nucleotide sequence: TGCAGTGCTAGAGGGGAAGGAGGCTACACCTTC.

V gene TRBV27 combines with J gene TRBJ2-1; D perhaps matches TRBD2 (5 bases). V was shortened by 3 bases and J by 7 bases, with 13 bases between the two germline ends. CDR1 and CDR2 from the germline V gene are MNHEY and SMNVEV (reference sequence). The CDR3 length is 14 residues. This CDR3 reads CASSFQASGNEQFF. The CDR3 DNA sequence: TGTGCCAGCAGTTTTCAGGCCTCGGGGAATGAGCAGTTCTTC.

The chain employs TRBV20-1 and TRBJ2-2, with TRBD1 matching 7 bases. Per the germline V gene, CDR1 is DFQATT and CDR2 is SNEGSKA (reference sequence). The CDR3 runs to 14 residues. Unmatched junction bases numbered 7, after V lost 5 bases and J lost 4 bases. Here the CDR3 reads CSAQGDSGTGELFF. The CDR3 DNA sequence: TGCAGTGCTCAGGGGGATTCTGGCACCGGGGAGCTGTTTTTT.

CDR3 residues: CASSLGVGNIGYTF. The CDR3 nucleotides are TGCGCCAGCAGCCTAGGGGTAGGGAATATAGGCTACACCTTC. V and J are TRBV4-1 and TRBJ1-2, with D possibly TRBD1 on 5 matching bases. V was cut by 4 bases and J by 8 bases, with 17 bases left in between. The CDR3 length is 14 residues. Germline CDR1 is MGHRA and CDR2 is YSYEKL.

The gene calls are TRBV19 and TRBJ1-1, with D perhaps matching TRBD1 (6 bases). The CDR3 contains 13 residues. The germline CDR1 and CDR2 sequences are LNHDA and SQIVND (reference sequence). Trimming pared 8 bases from V and 7 bases from J, leaving 17 bases between. As DNA, the CDR3 is TGTGCCAGTGCTCCCTCAGGGGCACATGAAGCTTTCTTT. Its protein product is CASAPSGAHEAFF. The complete variable domain, with remaining parts taken from reference TRBV19 and TRBJ1-1, reads DGGITQSPKYLFRKEGQNVTLSCEQNLNHDAMYWYRQDPGQGLRLIYYSQIVNDFQKGDIAEGYSVSREKKESFPLTVTSAQKNPTAFYLCASAPSGAHEAFFGQGTRLTVV.

The CDR3 protein is CSARTRGSYEQYF. The CDR3, as DNA: TGCAGTGCTAGGACCAGGGGCTCCTACGAGCAGTACTTC. The chain joins TRBV20-1 to TRBJ2-7; TRBD1 is a possible D gene (6 bases). CDR3 length equals 13 residues. Germline lookup yields CDR1 DFQATT and CDR2 SNEGSKA (reference sequence). V gave up 3 bases and J gave up 0 bases, with 9 bases separating them.

The genes are TRBV20-1 and TRBJ2-3; D uncertain. In germline, CDR1 is DFQATT, CDR2 SNEGSKA (reference sequence). V lost 3 bases, J lost 7 bases, and 5 bases lay in between. The CDR3 spans 10 residues. This chain's CDR3 is CSARVHTQYF. The DNA of the CDR3 is TGCAGTGCTAGGGTTCATACGCAGTATTTT.

J is TRBJ1-2 and V is TRBV6-1; no clear D gene. V was pared by 3 bases and J by 1 base, with 12 bases between. The V gene's germline CDR1 is MNHNS and CDR2 SASEGT. This CDR3 has 15 amino acids. The CDR3 spells CASSEADRNNYGYTF. The CDR3 bases are TGTGCCAGCAGTGAGGCAGATAGGAATAACTATGGCTACACCTTC.

The table lists this clonotype with a few counts. V is TRBV28 and J is TRBJ1-2; 10 bases fit TRBD1. V lost 6 bases to trimming and J lost 4 bases; unmatched junction nucleotides: 14. Germline V lookup: CDR1 MDHEN, CDR2 SYDVKM. The CDR3 runs to 17 residues. This CDR3 reads CASRTPGQGLHPYGYTF. The CDR3 DNA reads as TGTGCCAGCAGAACTCCGGGACAGGGGCTTCATCCCTATGGCTACACCTTC.

This clonotype was found a few times. The chain has TRBV20-1 and TRBJ1-1; 9 bases agree with TRBD1. V gave up 2 bases and J gave up 6 bases; unmatched junction bases: 7. Germline loops: CDR1 DFQATT, CDR2 SNEGSKA (reference sequence). The length of the CDR3 is 14 residues. The CDR3 nucleotides read TGCAGTGCTAGAACCCAACAGGGGGCACCTGAAGCTTTCTTT. It translates to CSARTQQGAPEAFF.

The rearrangement joins TRBV6-2 or TRBV6-3 to TRBJ2-6, with 11 bases identical to TRBD1. The junction had 3 bases not matched to a gene; V was cut back by 2 bases and J by 0 bases. The CDR3 contains 18 residues. In germline, CDR1 is MNHEY, CDR2 SVGEGT. The CDR3 DNA follows: TGTGCCAGCAGTTACGCGGGACAGGGGGACTCTGGGGCCAACGTCCTGACTTTC. This codes for CASSYAGQGDSGANVLTF.

The CDR3 DNA reads TGTGCCAGTAGGTGGTCAGCTAACTATGGCTACACCTTC. As protein: CASRWSANYGYTF. The chain couples TRBV19 to TRBJ1-2; D ambiguous. The CDR3 consists of 13 residues. Deletions cut 6 bases from V and 0 bases from J, with 8 bases between. Looked up from germline, CDR1 is LNHDA and CDR2 is SQIVND (reference sequence).